These 8 T cell receptor beta chains were all obtained from the same sample, sequenced in a study of blood T cell repertoires in COVID-19. Using immunoSEQ multiplex PCR, the repertoire was profiled, and TCRdb retains in-frame clones only, with some absent. The data contain approximately 450,000 clones, 80% to 90% of them singletons. The sequenced material came from peripheral blood. These TCRs come from a woman aged 25-40 years with acute or convalescent COVID-19.

V is TRBV12-3 or TRBV12-4 and J is TRBJ2-7; weak D call: TRBD1 (5 bases). V was trimmed by 5 bases and J by 9 bases, leaving 11 bases between them. The CDR3 runs 11 residues. The CDR3 reads CASSPGNVQYF. CDR3 sequence (DNA): TGTGCCAGCAGTCCAGGGAATGTGCAGTACTTC.

In this sample, this clone turned up once. This chain links TRBV5-1 with TRBJ2-2; D might be TRBD2 (5 bases). CDR3 size: 16 residues. Trimming removed 4 bases at V and 6 bases at J, with 19 bases between. CDR1 and CDR2 (germline): SGHRS, YFSETQ. The CDR3 reads CASSSPRTSVAGELFF. DNA for the CDR3: TGCGCCAGCAGCAGCCCCCGGACTTCAGTGGCCGGGGAGCTGTTTTTT.

V usage is TRBV7-9 and J usage is TRBJ2-1, with a tentative D call TRBD2 (6 bases). The CDR3 contains 15 residues. Germline V gene data show CDR1 as SEHNR and CDR2 as FQNEAQ (reference sequence). V lost 5 bases and J 8 bases, leaving 19 bases between the germline ends. CDR3 loop: CASSKEPGLLDEQFF. The CDR3 nucleotides are TGTGCCAGCAGCAAAGAGCCGGGACTTCTCGATGAGCAGTTCTTC. Full variable domain (rest looked up from reference TRBV7-9 and TRBJ2-1): DTGVSQNPRHKITKRGQNVTFRCDPISEHNRLYWYRQTLGQGPEFLTYFQNEAQLEKSRLLSDRFSAERPKGSFSTLEIQRTEQGDSAMYLCASSKEPGLLDEQFFGPGTRLTVL.

As for this clone: This CDR3 is also generated by other DNA sequences in the sample. The rearrangement links TRBV24-1 to TRBJ1-3, with TRBD1 matching 11 bases. CDR3 length: 16 residues. The germline gives CDR1 KGHDR, CDR2 SFDVKD. The V and J ends lost 3 bases and 2 bases, in that order; junction bases with no gene match: 2. The CDR3 coding sequence is TGTGCCACCAGTGATGGGACAGGGGGTACTGGAAACACCATATATTTT. It translates to CATSDGTGGTGNTIYF.

In this sample, this clone turned up once. The rearrangement links TRBV28 to TRBJ2-1; 10 bases fit TRBD1. The germline gives CDR1 MDHEN, CDR2 SYDVKM. With V trimmed by 5 bases and J by 8 bases, 12 bases remained unmatched. The CDR3 runs to 16 residues. The CDR3 DNA reads as TGTGCCAGCAGTAAACGGACAGGGGGACCTTTCCATGAGCAGTTCTTC. This translates into CASSKRTGGPFHEQFF.

The rearrangement links TRBV3-1 (or the pseudogene TRBV3-2) to TRBJ2-2, with 10 positions matching TRBD2. This CDR3 contains 20 residues. Losses at the gene ends were 2 bases for V and 0 bases for J; bases not matched to a gene: 12. Germline V gene data show CDR1 as LGHDT and CDR2 as YNNKEL (reference sequence). This chain's CDR3 is CASSQRYSGGPNPNTGELFF. The CDR3 DNA reads as TGTGCCAGCAGCCAAAGGTATAGCGGGGGGCCCAACCCGAACACCGGGGAGCTGTTTTTT.

This clone was observed a handful of times. V gene TRBV9 combines with J gene TRBJ1-1, with D hard to call. The length of the CDR3 is 13 residues. V was clipped by 0 bases and J by 2 bases, with 5 bases between them. Germline lookup yields CDR1 SGDLS and CDR2 YYNGEE. CDR3 sequence (DNA): TGTGCCAGCAGCGTAGAAAGCAACACTGAAGCTTTCTTT. Its translation is CASSVESNTEAFF.

V gene TRBV25-1 combines with J gene TRBJ2-3, with a tentative D call TRBD2 (6 bases). V lost 2 bases and J lost 1, with 16 bases in between. This CDR3 has 17 amino acids. Germline CDR1 and CDR2: MGHDK and SYGVNS. The CDR3 DNA follows: TGTGCCAGCAGTGAAGGTTCGGGCGGGGCTCGCACAGATACGCAGTATTTT. The encoded protein is CASSEGSGGARTDTQYF.